Sequencing of this T cell receptor beta chain was carried out in a study of low-dose radiotherapy and immunotherapy resistance in tumors. Noted time point: before trial treatment. The treatment that donors received included nivolumab, ipilimumab, aspirin, low-dose cyclophosphamide and low-dose radiotherapy. Alpha and beta chains were covered, as first-strand cDNA relied on TRAV- and TRBV-specific primers. TCR amplification used approximately 19 PCR cycles, a constant-region primer and a V-primer adapter. TCRdb re-derived calls from the reads in MiXCR, one entry per CDR3 protein. This table holds nearly 95,000 distinct CDR3 sequences, 9.4% found once. Germline loops: CDR1 LNHDA, CDR2 SQIVND (reference sequence). This CDR3 region has 14 residues. J was trimmed by 6 bases and V by 7 bases; bases with no gene match: 8. This clonotype was detected many times.

The chain links TRBV19 to TRBJ2-5; 10 bases align to TRBD1. Material: PBMCs, obtained before treatment. The clonotype comes from a male donor with prostate cancer. In nucleotides, the CDR3 is TGTGCCAGTACCTCCGGGGACAGGGGACAGACCCAGTACTTC. The encoded protein is CASTSGDRGQTQYF.